This T cell receptor beta chain derives from a study of T cells after yellow fever vaccination. TCRdb redid the calling of the 5' RACE reads with MiXCR, one entry per CDR3 protein. This table holds about 630,000 distinct CDR3 sequences, around an eighth found once. General study results and limits: The study noted that FACS-sorted repertoires could contain abundant clonotypes contaminating from the bulk population. The secondary T-cell response peaked on day 5, not day 15, but was weaker.

This clonotype came up many times. As yet, its antigen is unknown. The sequence derives from a man aged 25-40 years who received the YFV17D yellow fever vaccine. Here the sequenced sample was PBMCs, taken on the day of the yellow fever booster vaccination.

This CDR3 is CASSQDESYEQYF. The DNA of the CDR3 is TGCGCCAGCAGCCAAGATGAATCATACGAGCAGTACTTC. The V and J genes are TRBV4-3 and TRBJ2-7; D not resolved. This CDR3 has 13 amino acids. Trimming left V 0 bases short and J 4 bases short, with 7 bases between. The germline CDR1 and CDR2 sequences are LGHNA and YSLEER.